This T cell receptor (beta chain) was found in a study of beta chain features in type 1 diabetes. Turning to this clone: What it recognizes is unknown.

CDR3 length equals 14 residues. Germline assignment: CDR1 SQVTM and CDR2 ANQGSEA. V gave up 4 bases and J gave up 2 bases, with 14 bases separating them. Of the isolated RNA, all was reverse transcribed, and so the sequenced material was expressed TCRB transcripts. Clones were sequenced by immunoSEQ multiplex PCR, and TCRdb holds only the in-frame ones, with some missing. The sample records over 650,000 clones, over 11% being singletons. Study-wide findings and caveats: Researchers report that Type 1 diabetes patients had moderately but significantly shorter TCRB CDR3s across all four CD4+ subsets.

The receptor was isolated from a man aged 18 to 29 with type 1 diabetes. Sequenced sample: naive CD4+ T cells from blood. The rearrangement uses TRBV29-1 and TRBJ2-5, with D possibly matching TRBD2 (6 bases). CDR3 residues: CSVGDGGRQETQYF. CDR3 bases: TGCAGCGTTGGGGACGGAGGGCGGCAAGAGACCCAGTACTTC.